This T cell receptor (beta chain) was identified during a study of memory CD4+ T cells and cytomegalovirus serostatus. Details on this clone: Its antigen is unknown.

Study conclusions and caveats: Suggested: most of the CMV-linked TCR signature lies in CD4+ memory cells. CD4+ memory repertoires contained about 40% of the 164 reported CMV TCRbeta sequences.

The sort gate was single viable CD3+CD4+CD8-CD45RO+ cells for memory CD4+ T cells. Donors' CMV status reflects serum IgG against pp150, pp28, p38, p52. Repertoires were generated with immunoSEQ multiplex PCR, while TCRdb's copy carries only in-frame clones and drops some. The table includes under 75,000 clones, around 81% detected once. Trimming pared 3 bases from V and 6 bases from J, leaving 18 bases between. Germline assignment: CDR1 SGDLS and CDR2 YYNGEE. CDR3 length: 15 residues. The genes are TRBV9 and TRBJ2-5; possibly TRBD2 for D (6 bases). Material: memory CD4+ T cells from blood. This receptor was taken from an adult in good health and CMV-seronegative. Some clones in this sample may be carry-over from other donors' samples. This chain's CDR3 is CASSAGGLGPKTQYF. For the CDR3, the DNA is TGTGCCAGCAGCGCCGGGGGATTAGGTCCGAAGACCCAGTACTTC.